The clone carrying this T cell receptor beta chain was counted only a few times. The source of the sample is a study of blood T cells in healthy people across ages. Together with a sample-barcoded 5' primer, a J-beta primer mix was included in a second PCR lasting about 6 to 11 cycles. TCRdb recomputed calls from the 5' RACE reads with MiXCR, one row per CDR3 protein. The sample lists around 1.7 million distinct CDR3 sequences; 28% were seen once. The germline V gene has CDR1 SGHAT and CDR2 FQNNGV. V was clipped by 1 base and J by 4 bases, with 11 bases between them. The CDR3 has 15 amino acids. This TCR derives from a woman under 40 in good health. The rearrangement joins TRBV11-2 to TRBJ1-5; the D gene is possibly TRBD1 (5 bases). The sequenced sample consisted of blood. The CDR3 loop reads CASSLGVQGNQPQHF. In DNA, the CDR3 is TGTGCCAGCAGCTTAGGGGTCCAGGGAAATCAGCCCCAGCATTTT.